The rows below give T cell receptor beta chains drawn from one sample of a study of cytotoxic CD8 clonotypes in ibrutinib-treated CLL. TCRdb keeps only in-frame clones here, not all; method: immunoSEQ multiplex PCR. This table has around 300,000 clones, about 80% appearing once. Sequencing was performed on PBMCs, taken before ibrutinib treatment. Receptors were obtained from a human donor with chronic lymphocytic leukemia. Each CDR3 is given with its conserved first and last residue. D genes are given only for firm matches. Size values are once, few and many counts, or a class for expanded clones, and some rows have none.

16	TRBV9	NA	TRBJ2-1	NA	CASSVENSPSGNEQFF	TGTGCCAGCAGCGTAGAAAACTCTCCATCCGGGAATGAGCAGTTCTTC
17	TRBV7-7	NA	TRBJ1-1	NA	CASSNSKTQDKNTEAFF	TGTGCTAGCAGCAACTCGAAAACCCAGGACAAGAACACTGAAGCTTTCTTT
15	TRBV5-1	NA	TRBJ2-7	NA	CASSAGAEVSYEQYF	TGCGCCAGCTCCGCGGGGGCTGAAGTCAGCTACGAGCAGTACTTC
20	TRBV19	TRBD2	TRBJ2-1	NA	CASSTVGVASGNTRFNEQFF	TGTGCCAGTAGTACCGTTGGCGTGGCTAGCGGCAATACCAGATTCAATGAGCAGTTCTTC
12	TRBV15	TRBD2	TRBJ2-1	few	CATSPSGDEQFF	TGTGCCACCAGCCCTAGCGGGGATGAGCAGTTCTTC
15	TRBV7-9	NA	TRBJ2-5	once	CASSLTRATQETQYF	TGTGCCAGCAGCTTGACTAGGGCTACACAAGAGACCCAGTACTTC
14	TRBV27	TRBD1	TRBJ2-7	NA	CASSLQGTGPEQYF	TGTGCCAGCAGTTTACAAGGGACAGGGCCCGAGCAGTACTTC
21	TRBV27	TRBD1	TRBJ1-5	NA	CASSPRVFRTGATGDNQPQHF	TGTGCCAGCAGTCCAAGAGTCTTTAGAACCGGGGCAACAGGGGACAATCAGCCCCAGCATTTT
13	TRBV5-1	NA	TRBJ2-7	few	CASSWGIYYEQYF	TGCGCCAGCAGCTGGGGGATCTACTACGAGCAGTACTTC
14	TRBV5-6	TRBD1	TRBJ1-1	NA	CASSWGQLNTEAFF	TGTGCCAGCAGCTGGGGACAGCTGAACACTGAAGCTTTCTTT
14	TRBV6-1	TRBD1	TRBJ2-7	NA	CAHSRGGQGYEQYF	TGTGCCCACTCTAGGGGGGGACAGGGCTACGAGCAGTACTTC
17	TRBV15	NA	TRBJ1-1	NA	CATSRDSGWELRTEAFF	TGTGCCACCAGCAGAGATTCGGGCTGGGAACTTCGGACTGAAGCTTTCTTT
16	TRBV5-5	TRBD1	TRBJ1-5	NA	CASSLGGQGADQPQHF	TGTGCCAGCAGCTTGGGTGGGCAGGGGGCGGATCAGCCCCAGCATTTT
16	TRBV7-2	NA	TRBJ2-5	NA	CASSLVGGSREETQYF	TGTGCCAGCAGCTTAGTAGGGGGGTCCAGGGAAGAGACCCAGTACTTC
13	TRBV7-8	NA	TRBJ2-7	NA	CASSVTSSYEQYF	TGTGCCAGCAGCGTTACTAGCAGCTACGAGCAGTACTTC
14	TRBV18	NA	TRBJ2-5	NA	CASSPPGSQETQYF	TGTGCCAGCTCACCACCGGGTAGTCAAGAGACCCAGTACTTC
14	TRBV9	NA	TRBJ1-1	NA	CASSGGFMNTEAFF	TGTGCCAGCAGCGGGGGATTCATGAACACTGAAGCTTTCTTT
13	TRBV5-4	NA	TRBJ1-4	NA	CASNGQGTEKLFF	TGTGCCAGCAACGGGCAGGGCACGGAAAAACTGTTTTTT
14	TRBV30	NA	TRBJ2-1	once	CAWSVMSVDNEQFF	TGTGCCTGGAGTGTAATGTCGGTTGACAATGAGCAGTTCTTC
13	TRBV19	NA	TRBJ2-1	NA	CASSMRGNNEQFF	TGTGCCAGTAGTATGCGGGGTAACAATGAGCAGTTCTTC
14	TRBV28	NA	TRBJ2-1	NA	CASSVSYYYNEQFF	TGTGCCAGCAGTGTTTCCTACTACTACAATGAGCAGTTCTTC
14	TRBV28	TRBD1	TRBJ2-7	NA	CASSFLGTGLEQYF	TGTGCCAGCAGTTTCCTAGGGACAGGCTTAGAGCAGTACTTC
14	TRBV19	NA	TRBJ1-5	NA	CASSYGGSNQPQHF	TGTGCCAGTAGTTACGGAGGAAGCAATCAGCCCCAGCATTTT
14	TRBV4-1	NA	TRBJ1-2	NA	CASSQEGEQVTETF	TGCGCCAGCAGCCAAGAAGGAGAGCAAGTCACCGAAACCTTC
16	TRBV5-1	NA	TRBJ1-1	NA	CASSLEVGRGLTEAFF	TGCGCCAGCAGCTTGGAAGTGGGTAGGGGTTTGACTGAAGCTTTCTTT
15	TRBV27	TRBD1	TRBJ2-7	NA	CASSARTGVSYEQYF	TGTGCCAGCAGTGCCAGAACAGGGGTAAGCTACGAGCAGTACTTC
13	TRBV7-8	NA	TRBJ1-2	NA	CASSFTGSYGYTF	TGTGCCAGCAGCTTTACAGGGAGCTATGGCTACACCTTC
14	TRBV27	NA	TRBJ2-1	NA	CASSDLPFNNEQFF	TGTGCCAGCAGCGATCTTCCATTCAACAATGAGCAGTTCTTC
14	TRBV19	TRBD1	TRBJ2-4	few	CASSMSQGAVIQYF	TGTGCCAGTAGTATGAGTCAGGGGGCTGTCATTCAGTACTTC
15	TRBV6-5	TRBD2	TRBJ2-2	NA	CASSFSGSGGGELFF	TGTGCCAGCAGTTTTAGCGGGAGTGGTGGCGGGGAGCTGTTTTTT
19	TRBV28	TRBD2	TRBJ2-6	NA	CASRPRSLLAGTGANVLTF	TGTGCCAGCAGACCCAGATCCTTACTAGCGGGCACTGGGGCCAACGTCCTGACTTTC
17	TRBV7-6	TRBD1	TRBJ1-2	NA	CASSRHYQYRTGHGYTF	TGTGCCAGCAGCCGTCATTACCAGTACCGGACAGGGCACGGCTACACCTTC
13	TRBV18	TRBD1	TRBJ1-2	NA	CASSPRQGGGYTF	TGTGCCAGCTCACCCCGACAGGGTGGGGGCTACACCTTC
18	TRBV7-8	TRBD1	TRBJ1-2	NA	CASSLSRAQGALNYGYTF	TGTGCCAGCAGCTTAAGTAGGGCACAGGGGGCCCTGAACTATGGCTACACCTTC
13	TRBV30	NA	TRBJ2-5	NA	CAWSGAQWETQYF	TGTGCCTGGAGTGGAGCCCAGTGGGAGACCCAGTACTTC
15	TRBV9	NA	TRBJ2-7	NA	CASSVDGPGSYEQYF	TGTGCCAGCAGCGTAGATGGACCCGGGAGCTACGAGCAGTACTTC
18	TRBV15	NA	TRBJ2-1	NA	CATSGTVVRASSYNEQFF	TGTGCCACCAGCGGGACGGTAGTTCGGGCTTCCTCCTACAATGAGCAGTTCTTC
17	TRBV25-1	TRBD2	TRBJ2-3	NA	CASSDPGLAASTDTQYF	TGTGCCAGCAGTGATCCCGGACTAGCGGCTAGCACAGATACGCAGTATTTT
16	TRBV9	TRBD2	TRBJ2-1	NA	CASSPRLAGVNNEQFF	TGTGCCAGCAGCCCCCGACTAGCGGGAGTAAACAATGAGCAGTTCTTC
15	TRBV27	TRBD1	TRBJ1-2	NA	CASRSRQGSNYGYTF	TGTGCCAGCAGGTCGAGACAGGGATCTAACTATGGCTACACCTTC
14	TRBV5-6	TRBD1	TRBJ1-4	once	CASSSLQGGEKLFF	TGTGCCAGCAGCTCCTTACAGGGGGGCGAAAAACTGTTTTTT
13	TRBV11-2	NA	TRBJ2-1	once	CASSREMYNEQFF	TGTGCCAGCAGCCGGGAAATGTACAATGAGCAGTTCTTC
12	TRBV28	NA	TRBJ1-2	NA	CASSLVGAGYTF	TGTGCCAGCAGTTTAGTGGGGGCTGGCTACACCTTC
16	TRBV9	TRBD1	TRBJ2-7	NA	CASSVARDSSSYEQYF	TGTGCCAGCAGCGTAGCCCGGGACAGCAGCTCCTACGAGCAGTACTTC
14	TRBV11-2	NA	TRBJ2-7	NA	CASSLAGGVGEQYF	TGTGCCAGCAGCTTAGCCGGCGGGGTAGGGGAGCAGTACTTC
13	TRBV29-1	NA	TRBJ2-3	NA	CSVEEVSIDTQYF	TGCAGCGTTGAAGAGGTGTCAATAGATACGCAGTATTTT
14	TRBV14	NA	TRBJ2-7	NA	CASSQDPDSYEQYF	TGTGCCAGCAGCCAAGACCCAGATAGCTACGAGCAGTACTTC